Below, 17 T cell receptor beta chains from the same sample are listed, as sequenced in a study of cytomegalovirus exposure and HLA in healthy donors. Sequencing was performed with immunoSEQ multiplex PCR; in TCRdb, only in-frame clones are kept and a portion is missing. The profile shows fewer than 200,000 clones, approximately 96% of them singletons. Sequenced sample: PBMCs. These receptors came from a young woman in good health and CMV-seronegative.

V usage is TRBV19 and J usage is TRBJ2-5; 12 positions agree with TRBD2. Germline V gives CDR1 LNHDA, CDR2 SQIVND (reference sequence). The length of the CDR3 is 17 residues. J gave up 4 bases and V 1 base, and 7 bases lay outside the gene matches. The CDR3 DNA sequence: TGTGCCAGTAGTATAGGACCACTAGCGGGGGGAGGAGAGACCCAGTACTTC. Translated, it gives CASSIGPLAGGGETQYF.

The chain combines TRBV11-2 with TRBJ2-3, with D possibly TRBD2 on 7 matching bases. The germline V and J ends were trimmed by 1 base and 5 bases, with 16 bases remaining between them. Germline assignment: CDR1 SGHAT and CDR2 FQNNGV. The CDR3 has 16 amino acids. CDR3 region: CASSLVPGGTEDTQYF. The CDR3 DNA follows: TGTGCCAGCAGCTTAGTTCCGGGGGGCACCGAAGATACGCAGTATTTT.

The chain links TRBV9 to TRBJ1-1, with 7 positions matching TRBD1. In germline, CDR1 is SGDLS, CDR2 YYNGEE. The CDR3 totals 14 residues. Germline trimming cut 3 bases from V and 1 base from J; bases unmatched to any gene: 3. The CDR3 is CASSAGQQNTEAFF. For the CDR3, the DNA is TGTGCCAGCAGCGCGGGACAGCAGAACACTGAAGCTTTCTTT.

V usage is TRBV19 and J usage is TRBJ1-5; D possibly corresponds to TRBD1 (5 bases). The CDR3 consists of 15 residues. Trimming removed 10 bases at V and 4 bases at J, with 20 bases between. Germline V CDR1 and CDR2: LNHDA, SQIVND (reference sequence). For the CDR3, the DNA is TGTGCCATGCGGTCTCGTGGAGGGGATAATCAGCCCCAGCATTTT. This codes for CAMRSRGGDNQPQHF.

The V gene is TRBV5-1, the J gene TRBJ1-6; D not resolved. V lost 4 bases to trimming and J lost 7 bases, with 12 bases between them. This CDR3 comprises 14 residues. Germline values: CDR1 SGHRS, CDR2 YFSETQ. CDR3 in amino acids: CASSRNRENSPLHF. DNA for the CDR3: TGCGCCAGCAGCCGGAACAGAGAGAATTCACCCCTCCACTTT.

This CDR3 is CASSGGIEDRQFGNTIYF. DNA of the CDR3: TGTGCCAGCAGCGGTGGGATCGAGGACAGGCAGTTTGGAAACACCATATATTTT. V is TRBV9 and J is TRBJ1-3; 7 bases line up with TRBD1. Looked up from germline, CDR1 is SGDLS and CDR2 is YYNGEE. V dropped 3 bases and J dropped 3; count of bases not matched to a gene: 15. The CDR3 loop spans 18 amino acids. The full variable domain, its missing parts supplied by reference TRBV9 and TRBJ1-3, is DSGVTQTPKHLITATGQRVTLRCSPRSGDLSVYWYQQSLDQGLQFLIQYYNGEERAKGNILERFSAQQFPDLHSELNLSSLELGDSALYFCASSGGIEDRQFGNTIYFGEGSWLTVV.

V and J are TRBV6-5 and TRBJ2-7; possibly TRBD2 for D (5 bases). V lost 4 bases, J lost 4 bases, and 8 bases lay in between. The germline V gene has CDR1 MNHEY and CDR2 SVGAGI. This CDR3 region has 12 residues. The CDR3 DNA is TGTGCCAGCAGTTCGGACTGGTACGAGCAGTACTTC. Translation gives CASSSDWYEQYF.

This clone was seen once. The rearrangement links TRBV6-5 to TRBJ1-1; D remains ambiguous. Trimming took off 4 bases at V and 1 base at J, with 7 bases between the two ends. Germline CDR1 is MNHEY and CDR2 is SVGAGI. The CDR3 is 13 amino acids. CDR3 bases: TGTGCCAGCAGTTTGTATCGGAACACTGAAGCTTTCTTT. The encoded protein is CASSLYRNTEAFF.

CDR3 sequence reads: CASSSRVRLTTSTDTQYF. CDR3 coding DNA: TGTGCCAGCAGTTCCCGGGTGCGGTTGACTACTAGCACAGATACGCAGTATTTT. This chain connects TRBV27 to TRBJ2-3; the D gene is possibly TRBD2 (5 bases). The CDR3 is 18 residues long. Germline assignment: CDR1 MNHEY and CDR2 SMNVEV (reference sequence). Between the trimmed V and J ends, which lost 4 bases and 0 bases, there was a span of 20 bases.

The chain couples TRBV18 to TRBJ2-4, with D perhaps TRBD2 (6 bases). The germline V gene encodes CDR1 KGHSH and CDR2 LQKENI. This CDR3 region has 13 residues. The ends were cut back, 3 bases at V and 10 bases at J, with 13 bases in the middle. CDR3 sequence: CASSPGEVEIQYF. The CDR3 DNA sequence: TGTGCCAGCTCACCCGGGGAGGTGGAGATTCAGTACTTC.

The gene calls are TRBV4-2 and TRBJ1-6, with a tentative D call TRBD1 (5 bases). V lost 4 bases and J 7 bases, leaving 14 bases between the germline ends. The CDR3 extends over 15 amino acids. Germline V gives CDR1 LGHNA, CDR2 YNFKEQ. The CDR3 coding sequence is TGTGCCAGCAGCCTGGAAGGGGCGCGGAATTCACCCCTCCACTTT. Amino acid sequence: CASSLEGARNSPLHF.

The V call is TRBV2, the J call TRBJ1-3; tentative D call: TRBD1 (6 bases). This CDR3 has 15 residues. The germline V and J ends were trimmed by 3 bases and 4 bases, with 13 bases remaining between them. Looked up from germline, CDR1 is SNHLY and CDR2 is FYNNEI. CDR3 in amino acids: CASSDRGSSGNTIYF. The CDR3 region has the DNA TGTGCCAGCAGTGACAGGGGATCCTCGGGAAACACCATATATTTT.

This chain links TRBV6-1 with TRBJ1-4; D is uncertain. Germline V gene sequence: CDR1 MNHNS, CDR2 SASEGT. Trimming removed 10 bases at V and 3 bases at J, with 12 bases between. This CDR3 comprises 13 residues. CDR3 DNA sequence: TGTGCCACCGAGGTTCCCGCTAATGAAAAACTGTTTTTT. Residues: CATEVPANEKLFF.

The chain couples TRBV7-3 to TRBJ1-6; 9 bases fit TRBD1. CDR1 and CDR2 (germline): SGHTA, FQGTGA. CDR3 length equals 14 residues. J gave up 10 bases and V 5 bases, and 6 bases lay outside the gene matches. The CDR3 sequence is CASSPTGGGSPLHF. The CDR3, as DNA: TGTGCCAGCAGCCCAACAGGGGGCGGGTCACCCCTCCACTTT.

The rearrangement links TRBV7-2 to TRBJ1-5; 10 nucleotides match TRBD1. The CDR3 loop spans 14 amino acids. Germline V gene sequence: CDR1 SGHTA, CDR2 FQGNSA. V shed 4 bases and J 6 bases; nucleotides not matched to a gene: 3. The CDR3 coding sequence is TGTGCCAGCAGCTCCGGACAGGGGGGTCAGCCCCAGCATTTT. Translated, it gives CASSSGQGGQPQHF.

This chain links TRBV13 with TRBJ2-2, with D unclear. This CDR3 region has 12 residues. V was clipped by 1 base and J by 7 bases, with 4 bases between them. CDR1 and CDR2 from the germline V gene are PRHDT and FYEKMQ (reference sequence). Here the CDR3 reads CASSLVLGELFF. In DNA, the CDR3 is TGTGCCAGCAGCTTAGTCCTCGGGGAGCTGTTTTTT. Together with reference TRBV13 and TRBJ2-2, the CDR3 gives the full variable domain: AAGVIQSPRHLIKEKRETATLKCYPIPRHDTVYWYQQGPGQDPQFLISFYEKMQSDKGSIPDRFSAQQFSDYHSELNMSSLELGDSALYFCASSLVLGELFFGEGSRLTVL.

V usage is TRBV5-1 and J usage is TRBJ1-2; no firm D call. Germline CDR1 and CDR2: SGHRS and YFSETQ. V lost 1 base to trimming and J lost 7 bases, with 11 bases between them. This CDR3 is 13 amino acids long. The CDR3 region is CASSLRAEGGYTF. CDR3 in DNA: TGCGCCAGCAGCTTGCGCGCCGAGGGTGGCTACACCTTC.